The rows below give T cell receptor beta chains drawn from one sample of a study of blood T cell repertoires in COVID-19. Generated by immunoSEQ multiplex PCR, the TCRdb table keeps only in-frame clones and is missing some. The sample has approximately 330,000 clones, approximately 83% seen once. Sequences were obtained from PBMCs or T cells enriched from blood (not recorded which). Receptors were obtained from a woman aged 40-49 years with acute COVID-19. CDR3s include the opening cysteine and the closing phenylalanine or tryptophan. The D gene is left open where the match is weak. The size entry is marked missing in some rows and otherwise reads once, few, many or a size class.

TRBD1	TRBV5-6	TRBJ1-6	-	CASSVLGQTYNSPLHF	TGTGCCAGCAGCGTACTGGGACAGACCTATAATTCACCCCTCCACTTT
TRBD1	TRBV6-5	TRBJ1-2	-	CASSQPGGMGYGYTF	TGTGCCAGCAGCCAACCAGGGGGGATGGGCTATGGCTACACCTTC
TRBD2	TRBV3-1/TRBV3-2	TRBJ2-3	-	CASSQIAGLLDTQYF	TGTGCCAGCAGCCAAATAGCGGGCTTGCTGGATACGCAGTATTTT
-	TRBV6-5	TRBJ2-1	-	CASSYSSGEDNEQFF	TGTGCCAGCAGTTACTCCTCCGGGGAGGACAATGAGCAGTTCTTC
-	TRBV11-2	TRBJ1-3	-	CASSLDPGAGNTIYF	TGTGCCAGCAGCTTAGACCCCGGAGCTGGAAACACCATATATTTT
TRBD2	TRBV5-4	TRBJ2-1	-	CASSFGFAGGFGDEQFF	TGTGCCAGCAGCTTTGGGTTTGCGGGGGGGTTCGGAGATGAGCAGTTCTTC
-	TRBV27	TRBJ1-2	-	CASSSRQATTNYGYTF	TGTGCCAGCAGTTCCAGACAGGCCACTACTAACTATGGCTACACCTTC
-	TRBV6-1	TRBJ1-1	-	CASREGQTEAFF	TGTGCCAGCAGAGAAGGGCAGACTGAAGCTTTCTTT
-	TRBV7-7	TRBJ2-5	-	CASSSIRGAEYQETQYF	TGTGCCAGCAGCTCGATCCGGGGGGCAGAGTACCAAGAGACCCAGTACTTC
TRBD1	TRBV6-4	TRBJ2-3	many	CASSEGGSTDTQYF	TGTGCCAGCAGTGAAGGGGGCAGCACAGATACGCAGTATTTT
-	TRBV15	TRBJ1-4	-	CATSSTGEGDGSLLEKLFF	TGTGCCACCAGCAGCACGGGGGAGGGAGACGGTTCTCTTCTAGAAAAACTGTTTTTT
TRBD1	TRBV27	TRBJ1-5	-	CASSLGTGSGNQPQHF	TGTGCCAGCAGTTTAGGGACAGGTTCGGGCAATCAGCCCCAGCATTTT
-	TRBV29-1	TRBJ1-1	-	CSVKGRGNTEAFF	TGCAGCGTGAAGGGGAGGGGGAACACTGAAGCTTTCTTT
TRBD1	TRBV15	TRBJ1-2	-	CATSRDRYQGANTF	TGTGCCACCAGCAGAGATCGGTACCAGGGGGCCAACACCTTC
TRBD1	TRBV19	TRBJ2-7	-	CASSPRTGLAYEQYF	TGTGCCAGTAGTCCTCGGACAGGCCTGGCCTACGAGCAGTACTTC
-	TRBV28	TRBJ2-7	-	CASSEGPTEGYEQYF	TGTGCCAGCAGTGAGGGCCCCACAGAGGGCTACGAGCAGTACTTC
-	TRBV7-2	TRBJ1-1	-	CASSLIGVNTEAFF	TGTGCCAGCAGCTTAATAGGGGTGAACACTGAAGCTTTCTTT
TRBD2	TRBV10-3	TRBJ2-7	-	CAISGLAARSEQYF	TGTGCCATCAGCGGACTAGCGGCCAGGTCCGAGCAGTACTTC
TRBD2	TRBV5-1	TRBJ2-1	-	CASSLQLAGNNEQFF	TGCGCCAGCAGCTTACAACTAGCGGGTAACAATGAGCAGTTCTTC
TRBD1	TRBV7-9	TRBJ1-1	-	CASSWTGGSNTEAFF	TGTGCCAGCAGCTGGACAGGGGGAAGCAACACTGAAGCTTTCTTT
TRBD2	TRBV6-1	TRBJ2-3	-	CASSEGAGIPDTQYF	TGTGCCAGCAGTGAGGGAGCGGGGATCCCAGATACGCAGTATTTT
-	TRBV14	TRBJ2-2	-	CASSQDTPGYTGELFF	TGTGCCAGCAGCCAAGATACCCCAGGATACACCGGGGAGCTGTTTTTT
-	TRBV15	TRBJ2-7	-	CATSRDFGRSGEQYF	TGTGCCACCAGCAGAGATTTCGGTAGATCGGGTGAGCAGTACTTC
TRBD1	TRBV6-5	TRBJ1-2	-	CASGRGQFYYGYTF	TGTGCCAGCGGGCGGGGACAGTTCTATTATGGCTACACCTTC
TRBD2	TRBV19	TRBJ2-3	-	CASNKLSGTSGTDTQYF	TGTGCCAGTAACAAGTTGTCCGGGACTAGCGGCACAGATACGCAGTATTTT
-	TRBV5-1	TRBJ1-2	once	CASSLQGRDGYTF	TGCGCCAGCAGCTTACAGGGAAGGGATGGCTACACCTTC
-	TRBV5-5	TRBJ2-5	-	CASSVKETQYF	TGTGCCAGCAGCGTAAAAGAGACCCAGTACTTC
-	TRBV19	TRBJ1-5	-	CASSIRGNQPQHF	TGTGCCAGTAGTATCAGGGGCAATCAGCCCCAGCATTTT
TRBD1	TRBV7-2	TRBJ1-2	once	CASSLGQGYGYTF	TGTGCCAGCAGCTTAGGACAGGGATACGGCTACACCTTC
-	TRBV5-1	TRBJ2-7	-	CASSPTGTGPHEQYF	TGCGCCAGCAGCCCCACGGGCACAGGGCCCCACGAGCAGTACTTC
-	TRBV28	TRBJ1-1	few	CASRVPGGGNTEAFF	TGTGCCAGCAGGGTACCGGGGGGTGGGAACACTGAAGCTTTCTTT
-	TRBV7-2	TRBJ2-7	-	CASSFGHEQYF	TGTGCCAGCAGCTTTGGCCACGAGCAGTACTTC
TRBD1	TRBV11-2	TRBJ2-7	-	CASSTPGGHEQYF	TGTGCCAGCAGCACACCAGGGGGCCACGAGCAGTACTTC
-	TRBV9	TRBJ1-6	-	CASSVDLNSPLHF	TGTGCCAGCAGCGTAGACTTAAATTCACCCCTCCACTTT
TRBD2	TRBV9	TRBJ2-2	-	CASSVAGRGAPTGELFF	TGTGCCAGCAGCGTAGCTGGGAGGGGCGCCCCCACCGGGGAGCTGTTTTTT
-	TRBV7-2	TRBJ1-1	few	CASSLVRAGTEAFF	TGTGCCAGCAGCTTAGTCAGGGCGGGAACTGAAGCTTTCTTT
-	TRBV5-1	TRBJ2-7	-	CASSSSGSSYEQYF	TGCGCCAGCAGTAGTTCGGGGAGCTCCTACGAGCAGTACTTC
-	TRBV2	TRBJ1-5	-	CASSGRQVGQPQHF	TGTGCCAGCAGTGGTCGACAGGTTGGTCAGCCCCAGCATTTT
TRBD2	TRBV9	TRBJ2-5	-	CASSLLTSGAQETQYF	TGTGCCAGCAGCTTACTGACTAGCGGGGCCCAAGAGACCCAGTACTTC
-	TRBV4-2	TRBJ2-3	many	CASSPIHRTLTDTQYF	TGTGCCAGCAGCCCGATCCACAGGACCCTCACAGATACGCAGTATTTT
-	TRBV9	TRBJ1-1	-	CASSSAGSTEAFF	TGTGCCAGCAGCTCTGCCGGGTCGACTGAAGCTTTCTTT
-	TRBV5-1	TRBJ1-5	-	CASSLESGVNQPQHF	TGCGCCAGCAGCTTGGAATCAGGGGTCAATCAGCCCCAGCATTTT
-	TRBV12-3/TRBV12-4	TRBJ1-2	-	CASSRTENYGYTF	TGTGCCAGCAGCCGAACAGAGAACTATGGCTACACCTTC
TRBD1	TRBV9	TRBJ1-2	-	CASSVGQGAYGYTF	TGTGCCAGCAGCGTAGGACAGGGTGCCTATGGCTACACCTTC
TRBD1	TRBV7-3	TRBJ1-5	-	CASSPRRLPPDRVGSNQPQHF	TGTGCCAGCAGCCCCCGTCGTCTCCCTCCCGACAGGGTTGGGAGCAATCAGCCCCAGCATTTT
-	TRBV4-2	TRBJ2-2	few	CASSQSEADLLNTGELFF	TGTGCCAGCAGCCAATCCGAGGCAGATTTGCTCAACACCGGGGAGCTGTTTTTT
TRBD2	TRBV18	TRBJ2-1	-	CASSLREEGEQFF	TGTGCCAGCTCACTTCGGGAGGAGGGGGAGCAGTTCTTC